This TCR beta chain stems from a study of early T cells in non-severe SARS-CoV-2 infection. Overall study context: Sequencing targeted bulk RNA from unsorted whole blood, leaving chains unpaired. Study results and limitations: Private and CD4 specificities were missed by VDJdb matching, skewed to anti-spike CD8.

This CDR3 spans 14 amino acids. Trimming pared 0 bases from V and 4 bases from J, leaving 9 bases between. From germline, CDR1 is LGHDT and CDR2 YNNKEL (reference sequence). Individual cDNA molecules received unique molecular identifiers. One entry per CDR3 protein, called by TCRdb with MiXCR from the 5' RACE reads. The profile shows 50,000 to 75,000 distinct CDR3 sequences, approximately 8.8% of them singletons. This clonotype appeared a few times. Its antigen remains unknown. Sequences were derived from whole blood, sampled at baseline. The clonotype comes from an adult who was a healthcare worker with PCR-confirmed SARS-CoV-2 infection or an uninfected control (not recorded which). The rearrangement links TRBV3-1 to TRBJ1-2, with no clear D. CDR3 region: CASSQDYFGYGYTF. The CDR3 DNA follows: TGTGCCAGCAGCCAAGACTATTTCGGCTATGGCTACACCTTC.